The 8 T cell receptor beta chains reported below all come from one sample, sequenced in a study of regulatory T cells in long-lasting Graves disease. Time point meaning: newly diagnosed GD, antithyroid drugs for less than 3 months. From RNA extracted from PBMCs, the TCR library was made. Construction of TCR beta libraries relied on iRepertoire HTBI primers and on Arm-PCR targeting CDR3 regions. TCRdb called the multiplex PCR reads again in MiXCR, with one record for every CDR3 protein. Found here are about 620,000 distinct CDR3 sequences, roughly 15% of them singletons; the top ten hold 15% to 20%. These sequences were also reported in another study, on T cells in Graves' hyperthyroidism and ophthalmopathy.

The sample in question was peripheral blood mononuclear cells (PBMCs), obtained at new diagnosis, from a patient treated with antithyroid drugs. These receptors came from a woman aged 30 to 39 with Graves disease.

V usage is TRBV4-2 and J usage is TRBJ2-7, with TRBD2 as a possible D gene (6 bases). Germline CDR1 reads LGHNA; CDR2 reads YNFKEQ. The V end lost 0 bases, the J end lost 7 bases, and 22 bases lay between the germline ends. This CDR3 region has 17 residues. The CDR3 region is CASSQEISTSPRGEQYF. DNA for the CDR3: TGTGCCAGCAGCCAAGAAATTTCAACTAGCCCTCGAGGGGAGCAGTACTTC.

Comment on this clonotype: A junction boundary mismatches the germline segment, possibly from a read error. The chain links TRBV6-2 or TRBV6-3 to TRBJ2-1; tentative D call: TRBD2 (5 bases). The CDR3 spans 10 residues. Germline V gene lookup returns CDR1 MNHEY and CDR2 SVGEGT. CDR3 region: CASSEGGVSF. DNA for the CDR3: TGTGCCAGCAGTGAAGGAGGAGTCAGTTTC.

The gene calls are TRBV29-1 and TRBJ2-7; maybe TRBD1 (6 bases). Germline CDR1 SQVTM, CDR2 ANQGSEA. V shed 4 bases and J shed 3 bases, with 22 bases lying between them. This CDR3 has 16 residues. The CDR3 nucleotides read TGCAGCGTTGGGGCTGGACAGAAACTAATCGACTACGAGCAGTACTTC. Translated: CSVGAGQKLIDYEQYF.

As DNA, the CDR3 is TGTGCCAGCACCTTGGGACAGGGCCGGGAGCTGTTTTTT. Translated: CASTLGQGRELFF. The rearrangement uses TRBV6-1 and TRBJ2-2; 9 bases map to TRBD1. This CDR3 is 13 amino acids long. V was pared by 7 bases and J by 9 bases, with 6 bases of the junction left unmatched. The V gene's germline CDR1 is MNHNS and CDR2 SASEGT.

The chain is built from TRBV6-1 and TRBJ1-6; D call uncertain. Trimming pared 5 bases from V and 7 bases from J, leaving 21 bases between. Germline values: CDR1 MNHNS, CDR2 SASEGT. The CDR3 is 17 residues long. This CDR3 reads CASSRSISRWRNSPLHF. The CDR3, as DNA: TGTGCCAGCAGTCGATCGATCTCCCGGTGGAGGAATTCACCCCTCCACTTT.

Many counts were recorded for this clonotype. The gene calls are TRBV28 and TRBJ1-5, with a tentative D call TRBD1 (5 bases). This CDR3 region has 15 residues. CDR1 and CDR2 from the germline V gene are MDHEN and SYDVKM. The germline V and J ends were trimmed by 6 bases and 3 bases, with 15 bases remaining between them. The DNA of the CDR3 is TGTGCCAGCAGAGAGTCGGGACTGCACAATCAGCCCCAGCATTTT. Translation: CASRESGLHNQPQHF.

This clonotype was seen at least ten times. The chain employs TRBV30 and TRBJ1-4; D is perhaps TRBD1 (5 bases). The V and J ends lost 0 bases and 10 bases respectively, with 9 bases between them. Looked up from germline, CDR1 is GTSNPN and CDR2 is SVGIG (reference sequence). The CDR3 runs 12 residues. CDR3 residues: CAWSVGRTKLFF. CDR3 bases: TGTGCCTGGAGTGTGGGGCGGACAAAACTGTTTTTT.

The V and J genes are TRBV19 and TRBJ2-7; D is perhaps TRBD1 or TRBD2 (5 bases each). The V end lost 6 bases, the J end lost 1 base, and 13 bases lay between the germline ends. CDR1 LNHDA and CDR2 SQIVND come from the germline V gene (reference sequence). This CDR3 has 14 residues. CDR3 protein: CASRSRGGSYEQYF. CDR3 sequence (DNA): TGTGCCAGTAGGTCCCGGGGCGGATCCTACGAGCAGTACTTC.